This T cell receptor (beta chain) was identified during a study of blood T cells in healthy people across ages. General study points: Per million T cells, the diversity of TCR beta decreased roughly linearly as age advanced.

The CDR3 is 15 amino acids. Germline V lookup: CDR1 MDHEN, CDR2 SYDVKM. The V end was cut by 4 bases, the J end by 0 bases, with 11 bases between. Alongside a J-beta primer mix, a sample-barcoded 5' primer served in a second PCR lasting roughly 6 to 11 cycles. Each CDR3 protein gets one entry after TCRdb re-called the 5' RACE reads with MiXCR. The table records some 1,500,000 distinct CDR3 sequences, around 40% of them present only once. This clonotype was observed a single time. The antigen is undetermined. The TCR sequence derives from a woman aged 18-35 years in good health. The chain carries TRBV28 and TRBJ2-3, with unresolved D. The sample taken for sequencing was blood. The CDR3 here is CASSSHGSSTDTQYF. CDR3 coding DNA: TGTGCCAGCAGTTCCCATGGTTCTAGCACAGATACGCAGTATTTT.